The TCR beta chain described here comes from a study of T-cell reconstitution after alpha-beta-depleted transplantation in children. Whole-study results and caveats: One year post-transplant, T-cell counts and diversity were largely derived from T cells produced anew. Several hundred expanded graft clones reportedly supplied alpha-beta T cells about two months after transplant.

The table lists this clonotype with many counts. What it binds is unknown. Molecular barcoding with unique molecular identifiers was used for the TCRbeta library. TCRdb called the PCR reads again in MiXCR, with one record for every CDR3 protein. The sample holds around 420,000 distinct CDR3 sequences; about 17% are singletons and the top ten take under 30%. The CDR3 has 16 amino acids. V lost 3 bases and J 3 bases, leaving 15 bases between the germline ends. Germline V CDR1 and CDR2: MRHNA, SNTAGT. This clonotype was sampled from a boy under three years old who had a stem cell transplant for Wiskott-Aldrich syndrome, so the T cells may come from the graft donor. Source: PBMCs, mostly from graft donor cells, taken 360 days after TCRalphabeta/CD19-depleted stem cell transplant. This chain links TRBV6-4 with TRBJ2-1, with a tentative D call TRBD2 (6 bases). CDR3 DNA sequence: TGTGCCAGCAGTGAAGGGGCGGGGATCTACTACAATGAGCAGTTCTTC. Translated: CASSEGAGIYYNEQFF.